The clone carrying this T cell receptor beta chain occurred many times. The antigen is unknown. The junction had 9 bases not matched to a gene; V was cut back by 10 bases and J by 3 bases. The CDR3 sequence is 15 residues long. This sample is drawn from a study of Graves' ophthalmopathy and Graves' hyperthyroidism. The wider study: Peripheral blood (taken before any treatment) was collected at initial diagnosis. Study-level results: Ophthalmopathy was separated from stable hyperthyroidism by a 13-signature model with 87.88% sensitivity and roughly 81% specificity.

Exclusion criteria comprised other autoimmune diseases, uncontrolled infections, pregnancy or lactation in patients. TCR beta CDR3 amplification used RNA transcripts. A first-round RT-PCR used HTBI primers, followed by a second-round multiplex PCR. MiXCR, run by TCRdb on the multiplex PCR reads, gives a single entry per CDR3 protein. The table shows over 650,000 distinct CDR3 sequences, with over 40% occurring only once. The chain uses TRBV12-3 or TRBV12-4 and TRBJ1-6; 7 bases are a match to TRBD1. What was sequenced was peripheral blood. The sequence was obtained from an adult man with Graves' ophthalmopathy. The DNA of the CDR3 is TGTGCCACCCAGGGGTCAGGGGGCTATAATTCACCCCTCCACTTT. This gives the protein CATQGSGGYNSPLHF.